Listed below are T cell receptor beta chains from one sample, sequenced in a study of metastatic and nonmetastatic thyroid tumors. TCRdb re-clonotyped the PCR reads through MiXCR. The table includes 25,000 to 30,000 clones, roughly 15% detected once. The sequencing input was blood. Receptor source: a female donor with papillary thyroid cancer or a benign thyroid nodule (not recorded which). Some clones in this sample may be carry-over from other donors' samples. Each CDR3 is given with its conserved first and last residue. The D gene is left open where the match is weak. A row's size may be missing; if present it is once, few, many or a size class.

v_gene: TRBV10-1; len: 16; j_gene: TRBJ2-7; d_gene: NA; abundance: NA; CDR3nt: TGCGCCAGCAGTGAGTCGTCTTCGTGGAGGGGCGACGAGCAGTACTTC; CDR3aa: CASSESSSWRGDEQYF
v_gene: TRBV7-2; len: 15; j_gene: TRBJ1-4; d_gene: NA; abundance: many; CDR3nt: TGTGCCAGCAGCTCGACAAGGGGACAAAATGAAAAACTGTTTTTT; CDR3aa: CASSSTRGQNEKLFF
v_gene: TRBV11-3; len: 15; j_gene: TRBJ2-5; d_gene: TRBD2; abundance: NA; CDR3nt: TGTGCCAGCAGCGCCGGGGGGGGCGGAGGAGAGACCCAGTACTTC; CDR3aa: CASSAGGGGGETQYF
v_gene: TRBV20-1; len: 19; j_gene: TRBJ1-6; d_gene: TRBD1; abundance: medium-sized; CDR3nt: TGCAGTGCTAGGGCTCCGGGACAGGGAGGATTCTCCTATAATTCACCCCTCCACTTT; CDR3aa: CSARAPGQGGFSYNSPLHF
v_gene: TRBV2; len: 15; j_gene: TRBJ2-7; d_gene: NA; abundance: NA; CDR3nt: TGTGCCAGCAGTGTTGTCAGGGGAGTATCCTACGAGCAGTACTTC; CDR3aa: CASSVVRGVSYEQYF
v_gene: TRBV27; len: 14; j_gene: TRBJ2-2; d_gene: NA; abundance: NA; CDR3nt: TGTGCCAGCATTTACGGGAGTCTCACCGGTGAGCTGTTTTTT; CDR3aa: CASIYGSLTGELFF
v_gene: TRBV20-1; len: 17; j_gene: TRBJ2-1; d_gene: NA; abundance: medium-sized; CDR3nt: TGCAGTGCTAGAGATTTGTTGACTAGTGAAGGGGGAAATGAGCAGTTCTTC; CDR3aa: CSARDLLTSEGGNEQFF
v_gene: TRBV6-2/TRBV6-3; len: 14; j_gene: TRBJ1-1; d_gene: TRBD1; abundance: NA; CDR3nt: TGTGCCAGCAGTCCGGACAGGGAAAGGGCTGAAGCTTTCTTT; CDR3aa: CASSPDRERAEAFF
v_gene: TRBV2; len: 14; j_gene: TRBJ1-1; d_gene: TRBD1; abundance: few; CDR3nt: TGTTCCAGCAGAACAGGGGCGAGGAACACCGAAGCTTTCTTT; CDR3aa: CSSRTGARNTEAFF
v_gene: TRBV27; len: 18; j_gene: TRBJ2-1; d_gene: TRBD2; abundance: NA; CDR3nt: TGTGCCAGCAGTTTATCAGGGCCTAGCGGGACAACACCCAATGGGCAGTTCTTC; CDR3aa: CASSLSGPSGTTPNGQFF
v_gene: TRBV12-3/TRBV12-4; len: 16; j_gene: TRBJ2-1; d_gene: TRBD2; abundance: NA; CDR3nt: TGTGCCAGCAGTGGCTCCCCGGGACTACTTTACAATGAGCAGTTCTTC; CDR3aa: CASSGSPGLLYNEQFF
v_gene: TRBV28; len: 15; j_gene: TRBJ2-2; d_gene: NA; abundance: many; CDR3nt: TGTGCCAGCAGCCCATTATCGAGGGACGCCGGGGAGCTGTTTTTT; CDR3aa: CASSPLSRDAGELFF
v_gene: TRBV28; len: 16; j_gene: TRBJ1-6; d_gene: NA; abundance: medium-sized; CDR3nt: TGTGCCAGCAGACGGCGACAGAGCTCCTATAATTCACCCCTCCACTTT; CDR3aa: CASRRRQSSYNSPLHF
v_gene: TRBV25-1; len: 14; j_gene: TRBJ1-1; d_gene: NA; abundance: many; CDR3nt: TGTGCCAGCTCCAGACAGAACATGAACACTGAAGCTTTCTTT; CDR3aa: CASSRQNMNTEAFF
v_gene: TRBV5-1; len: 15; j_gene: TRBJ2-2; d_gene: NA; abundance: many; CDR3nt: TGCGCCAGCAATGTAAAAGGACCAAACACCGGGGAGCTGTTTTTT; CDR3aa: CASNVKGPNTGELFF
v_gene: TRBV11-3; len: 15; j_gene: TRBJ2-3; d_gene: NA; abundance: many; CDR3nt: TGTGCCAGCAGCTTAGATCCGACTGAGGCAGATACGCAGTATTTT; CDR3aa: CASSLDPTEADTQYF
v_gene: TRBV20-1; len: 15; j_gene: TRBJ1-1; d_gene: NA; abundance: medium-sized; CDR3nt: TGCAGTGCTAGTGCCCCAACGGCGGGGGGCACTGAAGCTTTCTTT; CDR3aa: CSASAPTAGGTEAFF
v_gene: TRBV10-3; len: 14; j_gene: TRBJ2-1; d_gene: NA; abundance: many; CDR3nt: TGTGCCATCAGTGGTGCGGACTCCTACAATGAGCAGTTCTTC; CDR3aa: CAISGADSYNEQFF
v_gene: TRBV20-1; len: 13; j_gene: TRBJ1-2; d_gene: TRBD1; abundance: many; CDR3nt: TGCAGTGCTATAACAGGGGACTTCTATGGCTACACCTTC; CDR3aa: CSAITGDFYGYTF
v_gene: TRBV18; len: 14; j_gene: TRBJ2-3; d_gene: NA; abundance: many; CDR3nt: TGTGCCAGCTCACTTGCCCGTGGCACAGATACGCAGTATTTT; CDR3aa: CASSLARGTDTQYF
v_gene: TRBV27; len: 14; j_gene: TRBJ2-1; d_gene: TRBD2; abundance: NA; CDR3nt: TGTGCCAGCAGTGCGGCTAGCGGGAGTTATGAGCAGTTCTTC; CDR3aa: CASSAASGSYEQFF
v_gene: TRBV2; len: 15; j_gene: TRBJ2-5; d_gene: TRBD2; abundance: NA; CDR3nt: TGTGCCAGCTACCCATCAGCGGGGGGGTTGGGGAACAAGTACTTC; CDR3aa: CASYPSAGGLGNKYF
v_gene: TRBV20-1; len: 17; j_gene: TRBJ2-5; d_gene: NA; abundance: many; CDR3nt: TGCAGTGCTAGGTCCCCAGATTATAAGACAGATCAAGAGACCCAGTACTTC; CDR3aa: CSARSPDYKTDQETQYF
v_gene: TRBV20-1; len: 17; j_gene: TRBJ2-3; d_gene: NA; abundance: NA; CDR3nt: TGCAGTGTTGCCGCTAGTATGGTAGCGGTCCGTCTCGATACGCAGTATTTT; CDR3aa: CSVAASMVAVRLDTQYF
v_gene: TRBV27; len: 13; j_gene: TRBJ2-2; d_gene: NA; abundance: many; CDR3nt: TGTGCCAGCAGTTTAAGAGGGTCCGGGGAGCTGTTTTTT; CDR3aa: CASSLRGSGELFF
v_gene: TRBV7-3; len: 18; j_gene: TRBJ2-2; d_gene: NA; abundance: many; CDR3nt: TGTGCCAGCAGCTTTGTTACCTCGGGGGCGCGGGGCACCGGGGAGCTGTTTTTT; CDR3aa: CASSFVTSGARGTGELFF
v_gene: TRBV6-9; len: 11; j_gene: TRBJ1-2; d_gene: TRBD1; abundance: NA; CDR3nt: TGTGCCAGCAGTTACCCAGGGGGCTACACATTC; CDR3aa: CASSYPGGYTF
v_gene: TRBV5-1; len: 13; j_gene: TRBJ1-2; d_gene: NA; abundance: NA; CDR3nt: TGCGCCAGCAGCCTGGAGGGTGCGGGTGGCTACACCTTC; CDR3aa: CASSLEGAGGYTF
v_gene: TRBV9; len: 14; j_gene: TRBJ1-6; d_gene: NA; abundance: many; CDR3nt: TGTGCCAGCAACGATCCCAGGGTAGGCTCACCCCTCCACTTT; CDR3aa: CASNDPRVGSPLHF
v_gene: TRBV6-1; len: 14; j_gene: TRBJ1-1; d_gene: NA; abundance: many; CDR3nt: TGTGCCAGCAGACCTACAGGGAGAATCACTGAAGCTTTCTTT; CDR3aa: CASRPTGRITEAFF
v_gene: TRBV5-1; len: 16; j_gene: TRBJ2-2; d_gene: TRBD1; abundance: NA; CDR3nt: TGCGCCAGCAGCTTGGCCGGGACAGGGGAAACCGGGGAGCTGTTTTTT; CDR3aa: CASSLAGTGETGELFF
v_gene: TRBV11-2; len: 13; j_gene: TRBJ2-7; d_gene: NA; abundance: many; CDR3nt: TGTGCCAGCAGTGTTGGCCCGGGCAACGAGCAGTACTTC; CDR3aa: CASSVGPGNEQYF
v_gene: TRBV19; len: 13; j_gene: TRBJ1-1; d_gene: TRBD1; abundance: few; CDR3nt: TGTGCCAGTAGTCGACAGGGGTACACTGAAGCTTTCTTT; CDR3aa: CASSRQGYTEAFF
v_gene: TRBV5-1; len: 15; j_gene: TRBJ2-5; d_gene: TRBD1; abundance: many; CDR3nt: TGCGCCAGCAGCTTCATCCGGGACAGACAAGAGACCCAGTACTTC; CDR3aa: CASSFIRDRQETQYF
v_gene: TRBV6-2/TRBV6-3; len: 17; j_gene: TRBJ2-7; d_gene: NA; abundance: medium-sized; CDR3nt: TGTGCCAGCAGTTACAGTTTGCGGGACAGACGCTTCTACGAGCAGTACTTC; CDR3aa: CASSYSLRDRRFYEQYF
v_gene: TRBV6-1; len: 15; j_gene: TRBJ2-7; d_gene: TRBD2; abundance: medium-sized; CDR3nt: TGTGCCAGCAGTGATCCGGGACTAGCGGGAGTCGAGCAGTACTTC; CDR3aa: CASSDPGLAGVEQYF
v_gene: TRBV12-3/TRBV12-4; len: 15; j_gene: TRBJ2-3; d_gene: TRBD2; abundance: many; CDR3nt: TGTGCCAGCAGTACAAGGACTAGCGACACAGATACGCAGTATTTT; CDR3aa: CASSTRTSDTDTQYF
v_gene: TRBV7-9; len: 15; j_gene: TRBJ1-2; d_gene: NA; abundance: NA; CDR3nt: TGTGCCAGTAGCTCTGGAGTGACAGAAGACTATGGCTACACCTTC; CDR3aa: CASSSGVTEDYGYTF
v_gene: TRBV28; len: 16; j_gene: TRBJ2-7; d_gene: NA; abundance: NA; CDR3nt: TGTGCCAGCAGTTTAAATGGAGCGGGCCGAGCAGGGGGGCAGTACTTC; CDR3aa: CASSLNGAGRAGGQYF
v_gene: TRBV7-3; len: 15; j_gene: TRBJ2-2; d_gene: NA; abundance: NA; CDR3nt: TGTGCCAGCGGCTCCTGGACAGACAACACCTGGGAGCTGTTTTTT; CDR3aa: CASGSWTDNTWELFF
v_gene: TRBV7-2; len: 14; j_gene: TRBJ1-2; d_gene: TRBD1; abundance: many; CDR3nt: TGTGCCAGCAGCCCAGACAGGGGGTACTATGGCTACACCTTC; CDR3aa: CASSPDRGYYGYTF